This T cell receptor (beta chain) came from a study of response to subunit inactivated influenza vaccine. MiXCR, run by TCRdb on the RT-PCR reads, gives a single entry per CDR3 protein. The table has roughly 760,000 distinct CDR3 sequences, 21% seen once. The CDR3 runs 15 residues. Trimming took 3 bases from V and 3 from J, leaving 14 bases between them. The V gene's germline CDR1 is KGHSH and CDR2 LQKENI. Points on this clonotype: Its antigen is unknown.

Study observations and caveats: After each seasonal influenza vaccination, few new T cells are recruited, the authors suggested.

The sample consisted of PBMCs from blood, taken about 5 days after vaccination. This sequence originates from a man aged 45-65 years who received an inactivated influenza vaccine. The chain recombines TRBV18 with TRBJ1-2; possible D gene TRBD1, 5 bases. The CDR3 is CASSPVELGHYGYTF. CDR3 DNA: TGTGCCAGCTCACCGGTCGAGTTGGGGCACTATGGCTACACCTTC.